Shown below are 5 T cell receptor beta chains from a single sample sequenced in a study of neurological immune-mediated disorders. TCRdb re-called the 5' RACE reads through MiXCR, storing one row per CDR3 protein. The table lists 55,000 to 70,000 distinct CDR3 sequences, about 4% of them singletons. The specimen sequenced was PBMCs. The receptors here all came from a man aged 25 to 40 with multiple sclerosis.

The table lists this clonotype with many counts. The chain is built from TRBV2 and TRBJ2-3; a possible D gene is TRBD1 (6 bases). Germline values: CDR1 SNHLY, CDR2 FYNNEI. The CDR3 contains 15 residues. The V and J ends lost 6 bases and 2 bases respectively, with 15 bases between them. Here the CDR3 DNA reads TGTGCCAGCAGGGCGGGCAGGGGACCCACAGATACGCAGTATTTT. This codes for CASRAGRGPTDTQYF.

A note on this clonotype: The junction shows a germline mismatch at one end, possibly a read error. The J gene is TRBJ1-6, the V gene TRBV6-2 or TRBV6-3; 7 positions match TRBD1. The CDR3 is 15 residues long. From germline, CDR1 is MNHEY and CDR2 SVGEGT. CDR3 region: CASSHPGQIYSPLNF. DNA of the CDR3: TGTGCCAGCAGCCACCCGGGACAGATCTATTCACCCCTCAACTTT.

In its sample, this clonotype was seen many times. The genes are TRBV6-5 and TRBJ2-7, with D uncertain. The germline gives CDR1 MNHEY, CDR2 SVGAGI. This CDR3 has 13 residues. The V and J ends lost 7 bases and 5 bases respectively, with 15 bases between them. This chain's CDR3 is CASTPDGFDEQYF. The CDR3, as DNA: TGTGCCAGCACCCCGGACGGTTTCGACGAGCAGTACTTC.

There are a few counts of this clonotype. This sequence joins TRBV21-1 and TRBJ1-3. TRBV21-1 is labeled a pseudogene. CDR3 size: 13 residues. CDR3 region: CASSKETGNTIYF. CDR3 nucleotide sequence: TGTGCCAGCAGCAAGGAAACGGGAAACACCATATATTTT.

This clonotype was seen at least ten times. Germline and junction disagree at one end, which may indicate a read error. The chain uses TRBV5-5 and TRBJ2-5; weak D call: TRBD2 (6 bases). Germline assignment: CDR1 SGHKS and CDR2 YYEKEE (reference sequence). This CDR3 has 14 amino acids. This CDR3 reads CASSLDSGRETQYF. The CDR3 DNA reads TGTGCCAGCAGTTTGGACTCCGGGAGAGAGACCCAGTACTTC. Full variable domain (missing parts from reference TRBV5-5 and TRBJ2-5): DAGVTQSPTHLIKTRGQQVTLRCSPISGHKSVSWYQQVLGQGPQFIFQYYEKEERGRGNFPDRFSARQFPNYSSELNVNALLLGDSALYLCASSLDSGRETQYFGPGTRLLVL.